Listed below are T cell receptor beta chains from one sample, sequenced in a study of blood T cell repertoires in COVID-19. Profiled with immunoSEQ multiplex PCR; TCRdb holds only in-frame clones, not every one. The profile shows some 140,000 clones, 91% of them singletons. The specimen was peripheral blood. These receptors were taken from a man aged 50 or older with acute or convalescent COVID-19. The CDR3 runs from the conserved cysteine through the conserved F or W.

19 | TRBJ2-1 | TRBV4-1 | CASSQAPGLAGGSYNEQFF
17 | TRBJ1-6 | TRBV28 | CASSLGEGGSYNSPLHF
14 | TRBJ1-2 | TRBV7-9 | CASSRGIGPYGYTF
17 | TRBJ2-3 | TRBV4-1 | CASSQAPPGASTDTQYF
14 | TRBJ1-4 | TRBV7-9 | CASSFGQGNEKLFF
17 | TRBJ1-3 | TRBV5-5 | CASSQGLFSVPGNTIYF
17 | TRBJ1-3 | TRBV4-1 | CASSARSGRTAGNTIYF
16 | TRBJ2-2 | TRBV7-2 | CASSLAAGKNTGELFF
13 | TRBJ1-2 | TRBV27 | CASSLGQGGGYTF
14 | TRBJ2-1 | TRBV27 | CASSFLTSGSHEFF
14 | TRBJ1-2 | TRBV28 | CASRDARVNYGYTF
16 | TRBJ2-1 | TRBV10-3 | CATSADKGVIRNEQFF
12 | TRBJ2-5 | TRBV28 | CASSRSQETQYF
14 | TRBJ2-3 | TRBV27 | CASKTKGGGGSQYF
15 | TRBJ1-1 | TRBV5-1 | CASSGGTASNTEAFF
16 | TRBJ2-3 | TRBV7-2 | CASSFSGAGNTDTQYF